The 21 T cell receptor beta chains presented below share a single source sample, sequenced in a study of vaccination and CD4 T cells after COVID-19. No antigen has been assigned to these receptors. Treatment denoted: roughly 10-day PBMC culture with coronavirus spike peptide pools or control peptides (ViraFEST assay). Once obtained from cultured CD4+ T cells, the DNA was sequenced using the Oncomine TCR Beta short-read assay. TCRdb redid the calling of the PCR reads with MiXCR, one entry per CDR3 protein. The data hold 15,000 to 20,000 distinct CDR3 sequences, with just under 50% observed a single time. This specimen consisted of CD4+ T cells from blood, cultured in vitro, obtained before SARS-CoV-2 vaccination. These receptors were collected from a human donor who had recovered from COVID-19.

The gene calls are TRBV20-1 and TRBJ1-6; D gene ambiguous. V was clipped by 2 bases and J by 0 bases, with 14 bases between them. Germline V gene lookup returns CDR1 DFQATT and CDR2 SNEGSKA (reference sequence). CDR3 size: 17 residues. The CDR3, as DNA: TGCAGTGCTAGAATAGGACGGACGAGCTCCTATAATTCACCCCTCCACTTT. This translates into CSARIGRTSSYNSPLHF.

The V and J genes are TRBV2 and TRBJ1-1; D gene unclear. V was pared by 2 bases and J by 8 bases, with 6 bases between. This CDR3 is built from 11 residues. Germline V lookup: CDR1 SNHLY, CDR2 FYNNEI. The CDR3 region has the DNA TGTGCCAGCAGTGAATTTCAAGAAGCTTTCTTT. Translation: CASSEFQEAFF.

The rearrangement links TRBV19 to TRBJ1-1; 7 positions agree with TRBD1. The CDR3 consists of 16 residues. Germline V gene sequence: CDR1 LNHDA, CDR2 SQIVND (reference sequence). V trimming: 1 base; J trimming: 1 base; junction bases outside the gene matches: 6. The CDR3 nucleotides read TGTGCCAGTAGTATAGTTTCGGGACAGAAGAACACTGAAGCTTTCTTT. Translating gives CASSIVSGQKNTEAFF.

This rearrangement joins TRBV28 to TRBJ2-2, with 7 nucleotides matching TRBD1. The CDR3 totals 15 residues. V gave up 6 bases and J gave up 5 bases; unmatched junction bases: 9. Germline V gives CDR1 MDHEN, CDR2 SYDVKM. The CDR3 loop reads CASRPTGVGTGELFF. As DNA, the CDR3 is TGTGCCAGCAGGCCAACAGGGGTTGGTACCGGGGAGCTGTTTTTT.

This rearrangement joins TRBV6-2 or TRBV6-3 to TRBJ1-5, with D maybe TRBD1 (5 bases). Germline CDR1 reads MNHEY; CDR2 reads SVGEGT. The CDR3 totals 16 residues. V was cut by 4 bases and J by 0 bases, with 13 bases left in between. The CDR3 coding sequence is TGTGCCAGCAGTTCCGGGACGGCTTTTAGCAATCAGCCCCAGCATTTT. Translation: CASSSGTAFSNQPQHF.

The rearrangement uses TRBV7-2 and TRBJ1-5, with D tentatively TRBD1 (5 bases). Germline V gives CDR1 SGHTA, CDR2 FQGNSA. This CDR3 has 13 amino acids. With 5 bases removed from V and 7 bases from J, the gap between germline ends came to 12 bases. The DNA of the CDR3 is TGTGCCAGCAGCAGAGGGACGAAGCAGCCCCAGCATTTT. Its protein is CASSRGTKQPQHF.

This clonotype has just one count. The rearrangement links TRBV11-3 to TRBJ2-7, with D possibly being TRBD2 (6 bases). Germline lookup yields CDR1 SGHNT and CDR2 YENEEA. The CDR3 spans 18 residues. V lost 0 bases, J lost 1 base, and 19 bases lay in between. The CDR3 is CASSLDTWGLSPSYEQYF. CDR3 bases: TGTGCCAGCAGCTTAGATACTTGGGGACTGAGTCCTTCCTACGAGCAGTACTTC.

For the CDR3, the DNA is TGTGCCAGCAGTTCCACCCGGACTTCGTCTGGCTACACCTTC. Translation gives CASSSTRTSSGYTF. The rearrangement links TRBV6-5 to TRBJ1-2; no definite D call. CDR1 and CDR2 (germline): MNHEY, SVGAGI. V lost 4 bases and J lost 7, with 16 bases in between. The CDR3 runs to 14 residues.

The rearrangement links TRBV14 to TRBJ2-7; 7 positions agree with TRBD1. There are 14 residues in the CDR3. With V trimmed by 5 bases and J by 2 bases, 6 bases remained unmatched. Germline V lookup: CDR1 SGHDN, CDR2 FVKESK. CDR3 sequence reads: CASSFRQGPYEQYF. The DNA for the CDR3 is TGTGCCAGCAGCTTCCGACAGGGTCCCTACGAGCAGTACTTC.

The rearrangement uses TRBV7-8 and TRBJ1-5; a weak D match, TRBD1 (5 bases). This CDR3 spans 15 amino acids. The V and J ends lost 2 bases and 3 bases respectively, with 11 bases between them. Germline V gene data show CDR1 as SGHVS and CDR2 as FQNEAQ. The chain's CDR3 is CASSLTGIFNQPQHF. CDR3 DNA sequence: TGTGCCAGCAGCTTAACAGGAATTTTCAATCAGCCCCAGCATTTT.

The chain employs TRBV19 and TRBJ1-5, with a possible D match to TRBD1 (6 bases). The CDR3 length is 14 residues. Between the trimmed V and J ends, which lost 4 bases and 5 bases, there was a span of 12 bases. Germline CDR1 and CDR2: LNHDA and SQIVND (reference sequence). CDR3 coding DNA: TGTGCCAGTAGTAATGGGGGGGGCGATCAGCCCCAGCATTTT. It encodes CASSNGGGDQPQHF.

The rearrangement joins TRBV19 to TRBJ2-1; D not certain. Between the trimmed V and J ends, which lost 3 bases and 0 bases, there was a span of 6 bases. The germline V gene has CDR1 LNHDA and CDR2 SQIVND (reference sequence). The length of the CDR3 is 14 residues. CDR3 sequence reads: CASSIGSSYNEQFF. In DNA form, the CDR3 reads TGTGCCAGTAGTATCGGGTCCTCCTACAATGAGCAGTTCTTC.

The CDR3 reads CASSLKADSQAFF. CDR3 nucleotides: TGTGCCAGCAGCTTAAAGGCGGACAGTCAAGCTTTCTTT. J is TRBJ1-1 and V is TRBV7-6; weak D call: TRBD1 (6 bases). CDR1 is SGHVS and CDR2 is FNYEAQ in the germline V gene. Trimming pared 2 bases from V and 9 bases from J, leaving 13 bases between. This CDR3 has 13 residues.

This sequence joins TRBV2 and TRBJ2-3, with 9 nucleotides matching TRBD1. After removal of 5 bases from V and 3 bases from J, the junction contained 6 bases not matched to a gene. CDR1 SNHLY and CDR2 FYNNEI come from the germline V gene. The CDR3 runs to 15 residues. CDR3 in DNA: TGTGCCAGCAGTCCACCGGGACAGGGAACAGATACGCAGTATTTT. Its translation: CASSPPGQGTDTQYF.

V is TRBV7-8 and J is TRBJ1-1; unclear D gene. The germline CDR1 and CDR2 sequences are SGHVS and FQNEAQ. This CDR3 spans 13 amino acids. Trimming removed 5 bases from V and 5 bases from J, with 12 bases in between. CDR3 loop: CASSKDFGTEAFF. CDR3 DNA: TGTGCCAGCAGCAAGGATTTTGGGACTGAAGCTTTCTTT.

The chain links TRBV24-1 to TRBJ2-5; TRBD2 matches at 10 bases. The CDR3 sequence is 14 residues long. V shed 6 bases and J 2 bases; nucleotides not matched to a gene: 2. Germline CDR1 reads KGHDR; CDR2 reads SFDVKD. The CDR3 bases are TGTGCCACCAGTCGAGCGGGAGGGCAAGAGACCCAGTACTTC. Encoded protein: CATSRAGGQETQYF.

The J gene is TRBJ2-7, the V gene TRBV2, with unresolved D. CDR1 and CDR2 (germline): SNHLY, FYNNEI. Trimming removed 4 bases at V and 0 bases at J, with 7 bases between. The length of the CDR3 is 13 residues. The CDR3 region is CASSVVNSYEQYF. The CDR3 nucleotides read TGTGCCAGCAGTGTCGTGAACTCCTACGAGCAGTACTTC.

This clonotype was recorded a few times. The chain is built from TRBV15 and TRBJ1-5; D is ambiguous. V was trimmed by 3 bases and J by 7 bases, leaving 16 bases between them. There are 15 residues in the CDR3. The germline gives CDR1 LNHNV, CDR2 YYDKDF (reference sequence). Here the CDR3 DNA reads TGTGCCACCAGCAGGGAGGGCGCAAAGGGCCAGCCCCAGCATTTT. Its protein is CATSREGAKGQPQHF. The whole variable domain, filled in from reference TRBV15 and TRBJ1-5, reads DAMVIQNPRYQVTQFGKPVTLSCSQTLNHNVMYWYQQKSSQAPKLLFHYYDKDFNNEADTPDNFQSRRPNTSFCFLDIRSPGLGDTAMYLCATSREGAKGQPQHFGDGTRLSIL.

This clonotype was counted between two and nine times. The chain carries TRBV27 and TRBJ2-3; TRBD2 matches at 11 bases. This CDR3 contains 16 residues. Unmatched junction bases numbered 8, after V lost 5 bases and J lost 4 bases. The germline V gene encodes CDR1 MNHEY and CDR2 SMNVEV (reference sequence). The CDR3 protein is CASSPLAGGRADTQYF. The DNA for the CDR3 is TGTGCCAGCAGTCCCTTAGCGGGGGGGCGGGCAGATACGCAGTATTTT.

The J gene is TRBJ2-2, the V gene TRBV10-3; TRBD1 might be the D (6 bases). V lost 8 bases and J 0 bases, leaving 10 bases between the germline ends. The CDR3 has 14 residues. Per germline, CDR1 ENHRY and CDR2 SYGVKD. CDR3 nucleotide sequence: TGTGCCATCGGTGCAGGGGCGAACACCGGGGAGCTGTTTTTT. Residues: CAIGAGANTGELFF.

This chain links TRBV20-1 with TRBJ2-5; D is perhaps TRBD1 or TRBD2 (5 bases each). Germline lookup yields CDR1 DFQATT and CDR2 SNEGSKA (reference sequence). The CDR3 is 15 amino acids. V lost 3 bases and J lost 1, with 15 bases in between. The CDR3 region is CSASPPGRLQETQYF. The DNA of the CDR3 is TGCAGTGCTAGCCCTCCGGGACGGCTCCAAGAGACCCAGTACTTC.